The present TCR beta chain was sequenced within a study of blood T cells in healthy people across ages. For the study at large: Template-switching capture recovered about one barcoded beta molecule per two T cells. The study's findings and limits: Unsorted PBMC material precluded a definitive naive versus antigen-experienced comparison.

The use of a sample-barcoded 5' primer and a J-beta primer mix characterized a second PCR of about 7 to 12 cycles. Each CDR3 protein is one row after TCRdb ran MiXCR on the 5' RACE reads. The data show roughly 1,800,000 distinct CDR3 sequences, 49% seen once. From germline, CDR1 is MNHEY and CDR2 SVGEGT. V dropped 6 bases and J dropped 11 bases, with 31 bases sitting between them. CDR3 length: 17 residues. Each of the donors had 9 to 10 milliliters of peripheral blood drawn into EDTA-treated Vacutainer tubes. In the case of this clonotype: Its target is unknown.

Sequencing input: blood. The sequence was obtained from a woman aged 40 to 50 in good health. The chain recombines TRBV6-2 or TRBV6-3 with TRBJ2-5, with D possibly TRBD2 on 7 matching bases. In nucleotides, the CDR3 is TGTGCCAGCAGCAGGGAATCGAGTGGGGGGGGCGACAATGAGCAGTACTTC. It translates to CASSRESSGGGDNEQYF.